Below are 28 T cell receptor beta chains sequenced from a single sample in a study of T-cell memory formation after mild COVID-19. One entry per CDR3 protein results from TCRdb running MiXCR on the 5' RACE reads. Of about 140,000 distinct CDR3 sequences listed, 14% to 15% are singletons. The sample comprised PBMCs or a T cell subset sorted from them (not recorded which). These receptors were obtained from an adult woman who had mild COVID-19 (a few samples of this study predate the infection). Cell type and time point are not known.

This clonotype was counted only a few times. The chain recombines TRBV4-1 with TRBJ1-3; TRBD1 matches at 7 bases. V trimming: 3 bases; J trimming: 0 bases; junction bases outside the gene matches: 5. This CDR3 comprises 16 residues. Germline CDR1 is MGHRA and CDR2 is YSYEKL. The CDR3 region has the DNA TGCGCCAGCAGCCACACAGGGGCTATCTCTGGAAACACCATATATTTT. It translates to CASSHTGAISGNTIYF.

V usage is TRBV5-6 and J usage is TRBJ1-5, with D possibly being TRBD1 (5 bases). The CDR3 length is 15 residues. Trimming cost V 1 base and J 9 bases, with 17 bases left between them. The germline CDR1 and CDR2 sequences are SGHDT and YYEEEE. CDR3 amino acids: CASSLRWGTLRPQHF. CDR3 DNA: TGTGCCAGCAGCTTGCGATGGGGGACCTTGCGGCCCCAGCATTTT.

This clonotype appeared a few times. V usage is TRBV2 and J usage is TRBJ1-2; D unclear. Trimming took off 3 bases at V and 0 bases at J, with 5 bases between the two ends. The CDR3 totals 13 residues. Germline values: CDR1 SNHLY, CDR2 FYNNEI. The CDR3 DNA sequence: TGTGCCAGCAGTGACAGGACTAACTATGGCTACACCTTC. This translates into CASSDRTNYGYTF.

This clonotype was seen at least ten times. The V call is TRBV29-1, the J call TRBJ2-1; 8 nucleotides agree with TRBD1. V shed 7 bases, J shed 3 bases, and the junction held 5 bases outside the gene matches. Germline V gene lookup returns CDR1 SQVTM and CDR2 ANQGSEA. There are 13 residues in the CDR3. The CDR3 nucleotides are TGCAGCGCTTCAACAGGGGGCTACAATGAGCAGTTCTTC. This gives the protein CSASTGGYNEQFF.

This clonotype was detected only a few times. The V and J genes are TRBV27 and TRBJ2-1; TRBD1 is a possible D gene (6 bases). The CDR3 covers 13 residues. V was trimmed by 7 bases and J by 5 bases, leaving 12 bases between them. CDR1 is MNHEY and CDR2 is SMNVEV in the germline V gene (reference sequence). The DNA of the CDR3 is TGTGCCAGCACTAGGGGACACAACAATGAGCAGTTCTTC. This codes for CASTRGHNNEQFF.

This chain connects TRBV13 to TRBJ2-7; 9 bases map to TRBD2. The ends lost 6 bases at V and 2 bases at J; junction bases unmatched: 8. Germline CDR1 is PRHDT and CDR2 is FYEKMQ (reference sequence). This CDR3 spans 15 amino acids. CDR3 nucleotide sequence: TGTGCCAGCAGTTTTAGCGGGAGTGGAACCTACGAGCAGTACTTC. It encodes CASSFSGSGTYEQYF.

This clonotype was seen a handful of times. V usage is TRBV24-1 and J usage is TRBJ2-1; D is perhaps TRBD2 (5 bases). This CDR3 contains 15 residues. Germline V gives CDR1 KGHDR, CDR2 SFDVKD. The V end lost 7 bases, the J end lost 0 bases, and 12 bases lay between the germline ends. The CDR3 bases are TGTGCCACCAGCGAGGGCTCGAGCTCCTACAATGAGCAGTTCTTC. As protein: CATSEGSSSYNEQFF.

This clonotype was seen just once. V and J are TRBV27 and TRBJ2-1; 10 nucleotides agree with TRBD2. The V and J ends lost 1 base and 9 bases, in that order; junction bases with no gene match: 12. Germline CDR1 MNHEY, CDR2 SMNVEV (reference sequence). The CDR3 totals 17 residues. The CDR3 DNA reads TGTGCCAGCAGTTTATACCCCATTCTAGCGGGGGACATTGAGCAGTTCTTC. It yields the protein CASSLYPILAGDIEQFF.

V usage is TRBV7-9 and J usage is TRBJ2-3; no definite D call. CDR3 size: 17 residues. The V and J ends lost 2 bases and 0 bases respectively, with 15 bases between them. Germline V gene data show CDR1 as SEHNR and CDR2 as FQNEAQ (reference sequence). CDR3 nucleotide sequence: TGTGCCAGCAGCTTACCGTCGAACACCTTAAGCACAGATACGCAGTATTTT. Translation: CASSLPSNTLSTDTQYF.

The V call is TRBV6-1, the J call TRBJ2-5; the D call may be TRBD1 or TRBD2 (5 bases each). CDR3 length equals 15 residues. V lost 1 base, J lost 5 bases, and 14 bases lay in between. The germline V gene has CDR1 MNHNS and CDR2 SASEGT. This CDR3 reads CASSEVWSGAETQYF. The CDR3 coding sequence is TGTGCCAGCAGTGAAGTGTGGTCCGGGGCCGAGACCCAGTACTTC.

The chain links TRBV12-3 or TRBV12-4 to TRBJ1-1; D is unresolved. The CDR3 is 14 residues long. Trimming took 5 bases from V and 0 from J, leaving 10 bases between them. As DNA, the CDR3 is TGTGCCAGCAGTCCAAGGGATTTGAACACTGAAGCTTTCTTT. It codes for CASSPRDLNTEAFF.

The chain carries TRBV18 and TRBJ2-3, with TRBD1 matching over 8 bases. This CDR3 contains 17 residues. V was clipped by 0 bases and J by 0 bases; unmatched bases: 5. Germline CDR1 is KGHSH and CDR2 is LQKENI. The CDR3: CASSPPLTGVSTDTQYF. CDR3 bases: TGTGCCAGCTCACCACCCTTGACAGGGGTGAGCACAGATACGCAGTATTTT.

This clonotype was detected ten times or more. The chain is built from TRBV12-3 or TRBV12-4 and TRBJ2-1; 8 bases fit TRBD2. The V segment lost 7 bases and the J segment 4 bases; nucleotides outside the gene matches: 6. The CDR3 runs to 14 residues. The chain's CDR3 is CASTEGGGYNEQFF. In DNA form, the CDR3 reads TGTGCCAGCACCGAGGGCGGGGGGTACAATGAGCAGTTCTTC.

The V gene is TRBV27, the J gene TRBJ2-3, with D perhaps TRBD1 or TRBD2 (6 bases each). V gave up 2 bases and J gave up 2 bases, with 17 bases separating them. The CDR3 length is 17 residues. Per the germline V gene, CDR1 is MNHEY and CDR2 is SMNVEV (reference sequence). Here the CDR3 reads CASSLVGGAGLTDTQYF. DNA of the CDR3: TGTGCCAGCAGTTTAGTCGGGGGCGCGGGCCTCACAGATACGCAGTATTTT.

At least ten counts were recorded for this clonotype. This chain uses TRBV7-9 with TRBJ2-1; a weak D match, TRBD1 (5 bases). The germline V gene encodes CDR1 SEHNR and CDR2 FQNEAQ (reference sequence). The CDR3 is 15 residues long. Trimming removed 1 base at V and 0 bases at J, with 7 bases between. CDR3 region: CASSLGTSSYNEQFF. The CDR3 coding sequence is TGTGCCAGCAGCTTAGGGACAAGCTCCTACAATGAGCAGTTCTTC.

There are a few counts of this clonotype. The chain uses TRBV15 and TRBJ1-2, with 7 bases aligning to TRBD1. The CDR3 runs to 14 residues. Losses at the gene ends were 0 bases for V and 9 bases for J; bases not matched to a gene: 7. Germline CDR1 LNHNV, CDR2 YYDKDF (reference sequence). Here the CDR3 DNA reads TGTGCCACCAGCAGAGACGGGACAGCGGAACGCTACACCTTC. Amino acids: CATSRDGTAERYTF.

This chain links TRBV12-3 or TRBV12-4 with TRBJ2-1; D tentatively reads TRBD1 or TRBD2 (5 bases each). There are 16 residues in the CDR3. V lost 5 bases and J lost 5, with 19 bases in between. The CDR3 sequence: CASSPPRASPNNEQFF. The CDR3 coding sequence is TGTGCCAGCAGTCCCCCCAGGGCTAGCCCTAACAATGAGCAGTTCTTC.

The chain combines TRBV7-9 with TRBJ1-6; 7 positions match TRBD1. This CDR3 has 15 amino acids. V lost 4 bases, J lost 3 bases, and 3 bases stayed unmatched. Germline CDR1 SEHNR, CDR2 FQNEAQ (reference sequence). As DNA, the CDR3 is TGTGCCAGCAGCTCGCAGGGGGGCTATAATTCACCCCTCCACTTT. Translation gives CASSSQGGYNSPLHF.

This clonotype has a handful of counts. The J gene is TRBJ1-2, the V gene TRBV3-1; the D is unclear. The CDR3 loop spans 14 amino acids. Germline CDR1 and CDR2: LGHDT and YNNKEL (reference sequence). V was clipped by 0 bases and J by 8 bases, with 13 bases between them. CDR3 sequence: CASSQDFGIQGYTF. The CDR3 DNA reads TGTGCCAGCAGCCAAGATTTCGGAATTCAGGGCTACACCTTC.

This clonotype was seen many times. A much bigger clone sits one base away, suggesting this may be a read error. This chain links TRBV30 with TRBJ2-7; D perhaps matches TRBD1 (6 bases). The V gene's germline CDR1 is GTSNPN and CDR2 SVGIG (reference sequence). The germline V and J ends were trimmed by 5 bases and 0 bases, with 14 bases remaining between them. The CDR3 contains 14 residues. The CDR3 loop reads CAWSPTGRSYEQYF. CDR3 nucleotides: TGTGCCTGGTCCCCGACAGGTCGCTCCTACGAGCAGTACTTC.

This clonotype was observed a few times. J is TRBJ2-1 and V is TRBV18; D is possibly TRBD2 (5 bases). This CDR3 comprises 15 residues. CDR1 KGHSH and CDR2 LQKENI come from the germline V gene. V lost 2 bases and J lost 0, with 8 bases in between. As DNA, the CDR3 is TGTGCCAGCTCACCAGAGCGGACCTCCTACAATGAGCAGTTCTTC. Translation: CASSPERTSYNEQFF. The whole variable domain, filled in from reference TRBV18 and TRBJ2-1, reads NAGVMQNPRHLVRRRGQEARLRCSPMKGHSHVYWYRQLPEEGLKFMVYLQKENIIDESGMPKERFSAEFPKEGPSILRIQQVVRGDSAAYFCASSPERTSYNEQFFGPGTRLTVL.

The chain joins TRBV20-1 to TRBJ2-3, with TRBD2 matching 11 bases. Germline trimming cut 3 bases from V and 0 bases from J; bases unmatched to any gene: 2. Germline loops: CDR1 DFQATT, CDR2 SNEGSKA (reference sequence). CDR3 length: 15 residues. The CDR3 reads CSARASGGSTDTQYF. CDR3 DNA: TGCAGTGCTAGGGCTAGCGGGGGGAGCACAGATACGCAGTATTTT.

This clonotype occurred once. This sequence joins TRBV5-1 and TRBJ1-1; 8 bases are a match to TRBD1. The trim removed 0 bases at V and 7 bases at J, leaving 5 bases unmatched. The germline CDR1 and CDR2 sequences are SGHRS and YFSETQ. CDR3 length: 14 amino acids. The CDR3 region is CASSLDRTGNEAFF. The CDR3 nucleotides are TGCGCCAGCAGCTTGGACCGGACAGGGAATGAAGCTTTCTTT.

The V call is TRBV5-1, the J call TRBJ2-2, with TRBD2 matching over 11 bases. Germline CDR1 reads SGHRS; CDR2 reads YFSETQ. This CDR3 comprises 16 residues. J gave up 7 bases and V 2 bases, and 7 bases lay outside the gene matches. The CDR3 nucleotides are TGCGCCAGCAGCTTCCCGACTAGCGGGATGGGCGGGGAGCTGTTTTTT. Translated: CASSFPTSGMGGELFF.

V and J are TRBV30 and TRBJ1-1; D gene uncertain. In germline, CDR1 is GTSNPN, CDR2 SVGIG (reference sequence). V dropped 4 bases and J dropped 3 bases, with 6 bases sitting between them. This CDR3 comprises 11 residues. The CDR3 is CAWMAHTEAFF. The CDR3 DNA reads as TGTGCCTGGATGGCCCACACTGAAGCTTTCTTT. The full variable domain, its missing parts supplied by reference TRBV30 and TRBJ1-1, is SQTIHQWPATLVQPVGSPLSLECTVEGTSNPNLYWYRQAAGRGLQLLFYSVGIGQISSEVPQNLSASRPQDRQFILSSKKLLLSDSGFYLCAWMAHTEAFFGQGTRLTVV.

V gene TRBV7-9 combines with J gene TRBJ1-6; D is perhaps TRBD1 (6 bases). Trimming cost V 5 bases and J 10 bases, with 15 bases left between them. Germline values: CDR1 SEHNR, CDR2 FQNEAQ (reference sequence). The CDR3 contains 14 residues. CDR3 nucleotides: TGTGCCAGCAGCCCCGGGGGGCCATACTCACCCCTCCACTTT. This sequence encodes CASSPGGPYSPLHF.

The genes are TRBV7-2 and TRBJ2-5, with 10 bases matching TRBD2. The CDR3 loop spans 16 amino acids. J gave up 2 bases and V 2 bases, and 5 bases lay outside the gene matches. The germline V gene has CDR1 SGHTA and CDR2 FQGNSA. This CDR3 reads CASSLPAGGPQETQYF. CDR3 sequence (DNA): TGTGCCAGCAGCTTACCAGCGGGGGGGCCACAAGAGACCCAGTACTTC.

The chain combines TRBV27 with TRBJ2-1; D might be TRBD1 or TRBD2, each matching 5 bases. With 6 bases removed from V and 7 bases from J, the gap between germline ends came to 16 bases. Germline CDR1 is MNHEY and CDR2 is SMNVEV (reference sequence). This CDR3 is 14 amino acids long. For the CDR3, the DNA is TGTGCCAGCAGGTGGGGGTTACTGGGAAATGAGCAGTTCTTC. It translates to CASRWGLLGNEQFF.